The 7 T cell receptor beta chains listed next were all sequenced from one sample in a study of blood T cell repertoires in COVID-19. Libraries were prepared by immunoSEQ multiplex PCR; TCRdb keeps only in-frame clonotypes and omits some of them. The sample records 250,000 to 300,000 clones, 88% being singletons. What was sequenced was PBMCs or T cells enriched from blood (not recorded which). The receptors originated from a woman between 55 and 75 years old in a cohort exposed to, infected with or recovered from COVID-19 (not recorded which).

The V and J genes are TRBV3-1 (or the pseudogene TRBV3-2) and TRBJ1-3; TRBD1 agrees at 8 bases. The ends lost 0 bases at V and 4 bases at J; junction bases unmatched: 5. The V gene's germline CDR1 is LGHDT and CDR2 YNNKEL (reference sequence). The CDR3 spans 16 residues. CDR3 sequence: CASSQDGGDRGNTIYF. CDR3 DNA sequence: TGTGCCAGCAGCCAAGATGGTGGGGACAGGGGAAACACCATATATTTT.

This clone was recorded once. The chain has TRBV11-2 and TRBJ1-2; weak D call: TRBD1 (6 bases). The CDR3 covers 14 residues. From germline, CDR1 is SGHAT and CDR2 FQNNGV. V lost 5 bases and J lost 8, with 18 bases in between. The CDR3 sequence is CASSPSRGAGGYTF. DNA for the CDR3: TGTGCCAGCAGCCCTAGTCGGGGGGCGGGAGGCTACACCTTC. The whole variable domain, remainder taken from reference TRBV11-2 and TRBJ1-2, is EAGVAQSPRYKIIEKRQSVAFWCNPISGHATLYWYQQILGQGPKLLIQFQNNGVVDDSQLPKDRFSAERLKGVDSTLKIQPAKLEDSAVYLCASSPSRGAGGYTFGSGTRLTVV.

The rearrangement uses TRBV9 and TRBJ2-1; D may be TRBD2 (7 bases). Germline V gene sequence: CDR1 SGDLS, CDR2 YYNGEE. CDR3 length: 15 residues. V was pared by 5 bases and J by 7 bases, with 19 bases between. CDR3 DNA: TGTGCCAGCAGTCCCGACGGGGGGCCGAGGAATGAGCAGTTCTTC. Protein sequence: CASSPDGGPRNEQFF.

The rearrangement links TRBV25-1 to TRBJ2-7; 7 nucleotides align to TRBD1. The trim removed 4 bases at V and 1 base at J, leaving 7 bases unmatched. The CDR3 runs to 15 residues. Germline assignment: CDR1 MGHDK and CDR2 SYGVNS. CDR3 bases: TGTGCCAGCAGTGGTTCGACAGGGTGGTCCTACGAGCAGTACTTC. This gives the protein CASSGSTGWSYEQYF.

The rearrangement links TRBV16 to TRBJ2-1; 8 nucleotides line up with TRBD1. The CDR3 loop spans 18 amino acids. Germline lookup yields CDR1 KGHSY and CDR2 FQNENV. The V and J ends lost 2 bases and 4 bases, in that order; junction bases with no gene match: 13. The CDR3 nucleotides read TGTGCCAGCAGCCAAAATTCCGCCGGCAGGGGGCCTTACAATGAGCAGTTCTTC. Residues: CASSQNSAGRGPYNEQFF.

The J gene is TRBJ2-1, the V gene TRBV9; 7 bases fit TRBD2. CDR1 is SGDLS and CDR2 is YYNGEE in the germline V gene. This CDR3 contains 15 residues. Losses at the gene ends were 0 bases for V and 10 bases for J; bases not matched to a gene: 10. The chain's CDR3 is CASSVGLAALNEQFF. CDR3 nucleotide sequence: TGTGCCAGCAGCGTAGGGCTAGCGGCCTTAAACGAGCAGTTCTTC.

The chain recombines TRBV15 with TRBJ2-2; D is possibly TRBD1 (6 bases). The germline gives CDR1 LNHNV, CDR2 YYDKDF (reference sequence). The CDR3 covers 16 residues. V lost 0 bases and J lost 6, with 14 bases in between. The CDR3 sequence is CATSRDVVAGAGELFF. The CDR3 DNA is TGTGCCACCAGCAGAGATGTCGTCGCAGGGGCCGGGGAGCTGTTTTTT. The full variable domain, its missing parts supplied by reference TRBV15 and TRBJ2-2, is DAMVIQNPRYQVTQFGKPVTLSCSQTLNHNVMYWYQQKSSQAPKLLFHYYDKDFNNEADTPDNFQSRRPNTSFCFLDIRSPGLGDTAMYLCATSRDVVAGAGELFFGEGSRLTVL.